The clone carrying this T cell receptor (beta chain) was observed many times. Its antigen is not identified. This sample is part of a study of CD8 T cells in ankylosing spondylitis. Study-wide findings and caveats: Matched ankylosing spondylitis synovial fluid reportedly contained a significantly enriched population of disease-linked clones. For ankylosing spondylitis blood, a TCR beta motif of about eight highly homologous variants appeared characteristic.

This CDR3 is 14 amino acids long. With V trimmed by 6 bases and J by 4 bases, 5 bases remained unmatched. TCRdb independently ran MiXCR on the 5' RACE reads; one entry per CDR3 protein. The repertoire holds a few hundred thousand distinct CDR3 sequences, with 10% as singletons. Sample: blood, either unsorted or a sorted T cell fraction (not recorded which). This chain links TRBV12-3 or TRBV12-4 with TRBJ2-2; 7 nucleotides match TRBD1. This TCR derives from a male donor with ankylosing spondylitis or in good health (not recorded which). DNA of the CDR3: TGTGCCAGCAGCCCCGACAGGGTCACCGGGGAGCTGTTTTTT. This sequence encodes CASSPDRVTGELFF.